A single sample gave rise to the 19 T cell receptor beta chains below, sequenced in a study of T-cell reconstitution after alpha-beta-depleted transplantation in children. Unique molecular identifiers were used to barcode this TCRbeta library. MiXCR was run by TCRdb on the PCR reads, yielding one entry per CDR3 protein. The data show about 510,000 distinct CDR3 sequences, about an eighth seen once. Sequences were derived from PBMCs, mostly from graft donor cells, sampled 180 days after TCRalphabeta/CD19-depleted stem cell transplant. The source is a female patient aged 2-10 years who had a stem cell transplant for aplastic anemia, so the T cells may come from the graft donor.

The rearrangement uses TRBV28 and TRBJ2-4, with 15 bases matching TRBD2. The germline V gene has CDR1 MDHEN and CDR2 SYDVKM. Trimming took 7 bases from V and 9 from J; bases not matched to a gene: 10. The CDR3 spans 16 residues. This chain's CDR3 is CASTPGLAGGRTIQYF. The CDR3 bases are TGTGCCAGCACCCCAGGACTAGCGGGAGGGCGGACCATTCAGTACTTC.

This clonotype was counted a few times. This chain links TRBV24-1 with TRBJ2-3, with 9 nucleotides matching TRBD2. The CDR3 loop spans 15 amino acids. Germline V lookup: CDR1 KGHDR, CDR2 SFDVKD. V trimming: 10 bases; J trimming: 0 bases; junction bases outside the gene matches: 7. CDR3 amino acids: CATQRGRASTDTQYF. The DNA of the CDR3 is TGTGCCACACAACGCGGGAGGGCCAGCACAGATACGCAGTATTTT.

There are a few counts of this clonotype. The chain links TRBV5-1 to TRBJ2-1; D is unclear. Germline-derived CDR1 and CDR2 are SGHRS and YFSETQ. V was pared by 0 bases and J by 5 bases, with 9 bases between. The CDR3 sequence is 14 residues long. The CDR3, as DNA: TGCGCCAGCAGCTTGGCTGGCCCCCACAATGAGCAGTTCTTC. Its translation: CASSLAGPHNEQFF.

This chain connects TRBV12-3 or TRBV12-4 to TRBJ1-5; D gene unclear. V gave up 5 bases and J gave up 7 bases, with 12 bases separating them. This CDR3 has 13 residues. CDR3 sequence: CASSRSSAQPQHF. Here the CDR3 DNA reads TGTGCCAGCAGTCGGTCGTCGGCCCAGCCCCAGCATTTT.

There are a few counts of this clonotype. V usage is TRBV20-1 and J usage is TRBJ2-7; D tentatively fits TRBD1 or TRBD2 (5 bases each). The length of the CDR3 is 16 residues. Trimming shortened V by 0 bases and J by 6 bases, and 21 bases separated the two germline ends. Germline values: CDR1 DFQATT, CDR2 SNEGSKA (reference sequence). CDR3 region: CSARDNPGTPQVEQYF. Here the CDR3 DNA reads TGCAGTGCTAGAGATAACCCCGGGACCCCCCAAGTCGAGCAGTACTTC.

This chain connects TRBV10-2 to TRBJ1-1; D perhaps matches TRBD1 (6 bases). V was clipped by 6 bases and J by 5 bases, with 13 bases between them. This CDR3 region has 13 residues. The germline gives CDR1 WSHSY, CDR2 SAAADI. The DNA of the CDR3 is TGCGCCAGCAGATACGACAGGTGGACTGAAGCTTTCTTT. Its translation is CASRYDRWTEAFF.

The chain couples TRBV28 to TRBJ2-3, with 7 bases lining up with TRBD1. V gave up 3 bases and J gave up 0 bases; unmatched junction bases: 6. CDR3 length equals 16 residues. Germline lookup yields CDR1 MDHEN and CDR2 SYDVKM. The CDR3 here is CASSFFIRGSTDTQYF. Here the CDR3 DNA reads TGTGCCAGCAGTTTTTTCATCAGGGGGAGCACAGATACGCAGTATTTT. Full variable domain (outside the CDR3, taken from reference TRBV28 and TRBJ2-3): DVKVTQSSRYLVKRTGEKVFLECVQDMDHENMFWYRQDPGLGLRLIYFSYDVKMKEKGDIPEGYSVSREKKERFSLILESASTNQTSMYLCASSFFIRGSTDTQYFGPGTRLTVL.

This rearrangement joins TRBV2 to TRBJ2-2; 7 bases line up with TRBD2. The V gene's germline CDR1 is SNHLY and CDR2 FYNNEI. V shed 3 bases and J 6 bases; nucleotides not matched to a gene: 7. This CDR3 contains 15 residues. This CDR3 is CASSEGGSRSGELFF. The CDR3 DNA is TGTGCCAGCAGTGAGGGCGGGAGTCGGTCCGGGGAGCTGTTTTTT.

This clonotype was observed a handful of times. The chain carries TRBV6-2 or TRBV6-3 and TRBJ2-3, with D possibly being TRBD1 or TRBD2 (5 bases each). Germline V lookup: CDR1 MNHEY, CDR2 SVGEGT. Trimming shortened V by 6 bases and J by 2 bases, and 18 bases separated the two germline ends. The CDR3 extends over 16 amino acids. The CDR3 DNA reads TGTGCCAGCAGACCGCCGGGACGGCAACCCACAGATACGCAGTATTTT. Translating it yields CASRPPGRQPTDTQYF.

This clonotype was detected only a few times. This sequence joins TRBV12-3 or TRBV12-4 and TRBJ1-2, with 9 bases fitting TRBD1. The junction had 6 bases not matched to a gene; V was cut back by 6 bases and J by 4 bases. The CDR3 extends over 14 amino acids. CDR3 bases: TGTGCCAGCAGCAGGGGACAGGGTCCCTATGGCTACACCTTC. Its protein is CASSRGQGPYGYTF.

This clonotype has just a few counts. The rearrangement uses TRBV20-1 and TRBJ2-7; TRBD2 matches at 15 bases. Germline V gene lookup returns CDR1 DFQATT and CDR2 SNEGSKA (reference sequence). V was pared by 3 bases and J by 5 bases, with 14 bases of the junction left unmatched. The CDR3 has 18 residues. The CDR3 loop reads CSARLRRTSGRVVDEQYF. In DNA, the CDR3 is TGCAGTGCTAGGCTCCGCCGGACTAGCGGGAGGGTGGTCGACGAGCAGTACTTC.

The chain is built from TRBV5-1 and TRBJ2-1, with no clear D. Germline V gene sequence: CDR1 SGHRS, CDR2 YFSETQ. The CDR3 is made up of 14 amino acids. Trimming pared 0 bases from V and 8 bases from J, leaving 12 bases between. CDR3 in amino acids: CASSLVASWDEQFF. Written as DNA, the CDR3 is TGCGCCAGCAGCTTGGTGGCTAGTTGGGATGAGCAGTTCTTC.

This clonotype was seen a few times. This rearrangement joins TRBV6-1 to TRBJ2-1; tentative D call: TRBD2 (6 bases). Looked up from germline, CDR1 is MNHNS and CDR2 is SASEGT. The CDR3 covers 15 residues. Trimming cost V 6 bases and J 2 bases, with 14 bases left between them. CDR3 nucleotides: TGTGCCAGCAGCTCGGACGCTAGCGCCTACAATGAGCAGTTCTTC. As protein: CASSSDASAYNEQFF.

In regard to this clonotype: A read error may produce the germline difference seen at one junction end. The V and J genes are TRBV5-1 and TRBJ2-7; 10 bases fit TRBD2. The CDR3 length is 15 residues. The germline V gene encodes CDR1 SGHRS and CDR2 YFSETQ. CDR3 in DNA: TGCGCCAGCAGCTTGGGGTCTAGCGGGAGCTACGACCAGTACTTC. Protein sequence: CASSLGSSGSYDQYF.

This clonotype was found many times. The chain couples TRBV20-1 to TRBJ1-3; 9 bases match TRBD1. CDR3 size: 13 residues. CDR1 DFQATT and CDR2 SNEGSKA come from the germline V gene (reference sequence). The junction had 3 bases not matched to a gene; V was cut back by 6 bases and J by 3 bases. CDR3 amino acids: CSATGGFGNTIYF. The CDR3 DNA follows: TGCAGTGCCACAGGGGGCTTTGGAAACACCATATATTTT.

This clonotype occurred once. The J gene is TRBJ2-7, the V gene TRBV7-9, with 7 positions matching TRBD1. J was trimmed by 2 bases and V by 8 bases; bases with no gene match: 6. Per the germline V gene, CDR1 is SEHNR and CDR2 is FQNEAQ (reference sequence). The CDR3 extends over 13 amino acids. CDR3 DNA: TGTGCCAGCCACTTTACAGGGGCCTACGAGCAGTACTTC. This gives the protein CASHFTGAYEQYF.

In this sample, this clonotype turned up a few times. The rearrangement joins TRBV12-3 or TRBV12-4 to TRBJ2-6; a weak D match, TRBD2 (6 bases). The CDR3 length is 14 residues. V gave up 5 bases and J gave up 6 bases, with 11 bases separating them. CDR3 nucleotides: TGTGCCAGCAGTCCAAGGAGGGAGGCCAACGTCCTGACTTTC. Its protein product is CASSPRREANVLTF.

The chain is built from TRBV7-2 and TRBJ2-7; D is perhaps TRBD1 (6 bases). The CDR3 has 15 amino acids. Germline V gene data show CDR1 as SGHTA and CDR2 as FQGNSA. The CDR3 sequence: CAGSLRGTGTYEQYV. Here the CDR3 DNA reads TGTGCCGGCAGCTTAAGGGGGACGGGGACCTACGAGCAGTACGTC.

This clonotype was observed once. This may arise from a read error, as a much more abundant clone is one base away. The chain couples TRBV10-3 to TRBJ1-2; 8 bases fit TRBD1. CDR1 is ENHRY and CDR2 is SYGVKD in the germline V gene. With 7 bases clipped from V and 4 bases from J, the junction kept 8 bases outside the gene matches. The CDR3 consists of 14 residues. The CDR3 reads CAITSTGETYGYTF. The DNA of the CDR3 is TGTGCCATCACGTCGACAGGGGAGACCTATGGCTACACCTTC.